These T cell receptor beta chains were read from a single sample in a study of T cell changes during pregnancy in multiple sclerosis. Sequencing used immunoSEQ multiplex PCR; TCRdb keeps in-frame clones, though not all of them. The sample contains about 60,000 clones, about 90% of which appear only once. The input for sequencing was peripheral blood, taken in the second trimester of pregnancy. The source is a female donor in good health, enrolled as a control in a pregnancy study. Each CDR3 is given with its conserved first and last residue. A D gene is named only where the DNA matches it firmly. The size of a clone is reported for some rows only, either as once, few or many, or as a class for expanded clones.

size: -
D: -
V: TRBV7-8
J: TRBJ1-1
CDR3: CASSLDRRKAFF
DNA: TGTGCCAGCAGCTTAGACAGACGTAAAGCTTTCTTT

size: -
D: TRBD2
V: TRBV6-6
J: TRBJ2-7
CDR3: CASSYGLAVYEQYF
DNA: TGTGCCAGCAGTTACGGGCTAGCGGTCTACGAGCAGTACTTC

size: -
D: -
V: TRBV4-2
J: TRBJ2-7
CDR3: CASSQDQDSGLYEQYF
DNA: TGTGCCAGCAGCCAAGATCAGGACAGCGGATTATACGAGCAGTACTTC

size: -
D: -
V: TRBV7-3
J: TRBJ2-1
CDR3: CASSLAGQSHEQFF
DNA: TGTGCCAGCAGCTTGGCGGGGCAGAGCCATGAGCAGTTCTTC

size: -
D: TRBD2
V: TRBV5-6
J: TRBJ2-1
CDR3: CASNSLGLADNEQFF
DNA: TGTGCCAGCAACTCCTTAGGACTAGCGGACAATGAGCAGTTCTTC

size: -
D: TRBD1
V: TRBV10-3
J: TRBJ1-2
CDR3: CAIRGGQGAQEYGYTF
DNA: TGTGCCATCAGGGGGGGACAGGGGGCGCAAGAATATGGCTACACCTTC

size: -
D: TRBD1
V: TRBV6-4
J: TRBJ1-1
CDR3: CASSDSTGPAAFF
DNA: TGTGCCAGCAGTGACTCGACAGGGCCGGCGGCTTTCTTT

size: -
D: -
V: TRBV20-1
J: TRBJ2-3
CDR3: CSAVFVDTQYF
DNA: TGCAGTGCCGTCTTTGTAGATACGCAGTATTTT

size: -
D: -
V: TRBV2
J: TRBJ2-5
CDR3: CASRDGVAGTQYF
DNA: TGTGCCAGCAGAGATGGGGTGGCGGGGACCCAGTACTTC

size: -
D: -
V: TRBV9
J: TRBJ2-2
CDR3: CASSVGTFGELFF
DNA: TGTGCCAGCAGCGTAGGTACTTTCGGGGAGCTGTTTTTT

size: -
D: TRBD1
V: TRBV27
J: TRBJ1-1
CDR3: CASTNLGQGNTEAFF
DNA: TGTGCCAGCACCAACTTGGGACAGGGAAACACTGAAGCTTTCTTT

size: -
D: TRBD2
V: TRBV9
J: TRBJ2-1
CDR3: CASSALAGLWYNEQFF
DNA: TGTGCCAGCAGCGCCCTAGCGGGTCTTTGGTACAATGAGCAGTTCTTC

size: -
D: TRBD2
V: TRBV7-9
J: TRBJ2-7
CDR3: CASSPRTSGSRDYEQYF
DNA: TGTGCCAGCAGCCCTAGGACTAGCGGGAGTCGGGACTACGAGCAGTACTTC

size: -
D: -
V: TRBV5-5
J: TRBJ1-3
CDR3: CASSLVEDYSGNTIYF
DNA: TGTGCCAGCAGCTTGGTGGAGGATTACTCTGGAAACACCATATATTTT

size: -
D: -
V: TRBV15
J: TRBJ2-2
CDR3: CATSRDRGLTTTGELFF
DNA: TGTGCCACCAGCAGAGATAGGGGACTGACAACAACCGGGGAGCTGTTTTTT

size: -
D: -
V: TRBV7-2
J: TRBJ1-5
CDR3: CASSLAGKPQHF
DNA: TGTGCCAGCAGCTTAGCCGGGAAGCCCCAGCATTTT

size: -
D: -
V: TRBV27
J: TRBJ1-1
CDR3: CASSAQGNEAFF
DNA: TGTGCCAGCAGTGCGCAGGGGAATGAAGCTTTCTTT

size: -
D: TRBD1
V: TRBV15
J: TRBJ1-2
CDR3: CATSRGGQSNYGYTF
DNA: TGTGCCACCAGCAGAGGGGGACAGTCTAACTATGGCTACACCTTC

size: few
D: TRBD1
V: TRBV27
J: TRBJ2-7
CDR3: CASSFGTGLGEQYF
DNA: TGTGCCAGCAGTTTCGGGACAGGGTTGGGCGAGCAGTACTTC

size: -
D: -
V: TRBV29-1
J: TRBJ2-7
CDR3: CSVRSADTYEQYF
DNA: TGCAGCGTAAGATCGGCGGACACCTACGAGCAGTACTTC

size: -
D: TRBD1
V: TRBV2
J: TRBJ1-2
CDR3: CASSVVRTGAQGYTF
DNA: TGTGCCAGCAGTGTTGTAAGGACAGGGGCTCAGGGCTACACCTTC

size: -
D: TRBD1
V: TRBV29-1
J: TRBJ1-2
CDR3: CSVTTGNYGYTF
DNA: TGCAGCGTAACGACAGGGAACTATGGCTACACCTTC

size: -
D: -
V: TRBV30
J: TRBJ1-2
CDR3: CAQLYGYTF
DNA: TGTGCCCAACTCTATGGCTACACCTTC

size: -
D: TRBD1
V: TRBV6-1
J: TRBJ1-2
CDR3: CASRGGTGEDYGYTF
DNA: TGTGCCAGCAGAGGTGGGACAGGGGAGGACTATGGCTACACCTTC

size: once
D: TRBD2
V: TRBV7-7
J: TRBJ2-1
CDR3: CASSQQTSGGEQFF
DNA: TGTGCTAGCAGCCAACAGACTAGCGGGGGAGAGCAGTTCTTC

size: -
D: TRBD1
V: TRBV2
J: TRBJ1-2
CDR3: CASSERTGSNYGYTF
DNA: TGTGCCAGCAGTGAACGGACAGGGTCGAACTATGGCTACACCTTC